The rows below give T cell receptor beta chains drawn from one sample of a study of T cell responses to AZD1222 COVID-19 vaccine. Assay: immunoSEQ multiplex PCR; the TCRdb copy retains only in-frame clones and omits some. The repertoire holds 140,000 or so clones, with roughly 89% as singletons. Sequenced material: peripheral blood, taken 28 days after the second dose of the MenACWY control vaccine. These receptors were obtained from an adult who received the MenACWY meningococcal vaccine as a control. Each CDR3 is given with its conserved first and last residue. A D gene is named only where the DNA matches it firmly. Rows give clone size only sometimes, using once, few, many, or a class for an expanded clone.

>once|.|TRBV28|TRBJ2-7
TGTGCCAGCACCGGGTCTTACGAGCAGTACTTC
CASTGSYEQYF
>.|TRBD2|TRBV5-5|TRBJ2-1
TGTGCCAGCAGCTCTAGCGGGGGTGGGTTCTACAATGAGCAGTTCTTC
CASSSSGGGFYNEQFF
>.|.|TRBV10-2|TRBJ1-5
TGCGCCAGCAGTAACGGACGGGTACATCAGCCCCAGCATTTT
CASSNGRVHQPQHF
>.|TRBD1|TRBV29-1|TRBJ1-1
TGCAGCGTTGAAGGACAGGGGGCCGCTGAAGCTTTCTTT
CSVEGQGAAEAFF
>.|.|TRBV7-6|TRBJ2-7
TGTGCCAGCAGCTTACAGGCACAGGGCTCCTACGAGCAGTACTTC
CASSLQAQGSYEQYF
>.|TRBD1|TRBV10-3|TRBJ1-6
TGTGCCATCAGCTCGGACAGGAGCAACGTACCCCTCCACTTT
CAISSDRSNVPLHF
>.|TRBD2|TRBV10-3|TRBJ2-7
TGTGCCATCAGTGAGTTTTTACCTAGCGGGACCTTAGGAGGGTACGAGCAGTACTTC
CAISEFLPSGTLGGYEQYF
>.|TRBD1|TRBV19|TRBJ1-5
TGTGCCAGTAGTATCAGGCCTCAGGGACAGGGTTTCTATCAGCCCCAGCATTTT
CASSIRPQGQGFYQPQHF
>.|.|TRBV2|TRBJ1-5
TGTGCCAGCAGTACGACGGACGTGGAACCCCAGCATTTT
CASSTTDVEPQHF
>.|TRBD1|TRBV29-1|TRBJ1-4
TGCAGCGCTGGACAGGGTCTTGGTGAAAAACTGTTTTTT
CSAGQGLGEKLFF
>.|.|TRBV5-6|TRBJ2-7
TGTGCCAGCAGCTTGGGCCGTTGGCGCGACGAGCAGTACTTC
CASSLGRWRDEQYF
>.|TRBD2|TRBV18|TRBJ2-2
TGTGCCAGCTCACCACGACTAGCGGGGGGTTCCGGGGAGCTGTTTTTT
CASSPRLAGGSGELFF
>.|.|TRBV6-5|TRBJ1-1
TGTGCCAGCAGTTACGTGGGCCCGGGCGCTGAAGCTTTCTTT
CASSYVGPGAEAFF
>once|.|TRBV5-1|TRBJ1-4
TGCGCCAGCAGCTTGGGACAGCGCGCTAATGAAAAACTGTTTTTT
CASSLGQRANEKLFF
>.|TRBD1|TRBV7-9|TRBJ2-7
TGTGCCAGCAGCTCGGGGACAGGGGGGGTCTACGAGCAGTACTTC
CASSSGTGGVYEQYF
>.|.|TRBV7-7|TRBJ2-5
TGTGCTAGCAGCTCAGCAGACAGAGTTCAAGAGACCCAGTACTTC
CASSSADRVQETQYF
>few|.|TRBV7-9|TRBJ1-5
TGTGCCAGCAGCTGGGGGGGTACACGGCAGCCCCAGCATTTT
CASSWGGTRQPQHF
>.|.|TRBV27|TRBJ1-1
TGTGCCAGCAGTTTATCGTGGTCGAACACTGAAGCTTTCTTT
CASSLSWSNTEAFF
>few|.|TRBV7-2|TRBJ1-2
TGTGCCAGCAGCACTACCGGGACGGAGGTGAGGGGCTACACCTTC
CASSTTGTEVRGYTF
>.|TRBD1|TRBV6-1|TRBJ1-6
TGTGCCAGCAGTGAAGGGACAGGGGGCATCCCCCTCCACTTT
CASSEGTGGIPLHF
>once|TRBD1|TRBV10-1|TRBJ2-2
TGCGCCAGCAGTGAGGGAACAGGGGTCTACACCGGGGAGCTGTTTTTT
CASSEGTGVYTGELFF
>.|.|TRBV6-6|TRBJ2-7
TGTGCCAGCAGTTACTCGAGTAGTGGGCAGGGCTACGAGCAGTACTTC
CASSYSSSGQGYEQYF
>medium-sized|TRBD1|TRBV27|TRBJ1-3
TGTGCCAGCAGGGTACAGGGGTCTGGAAACACCATATATTTT
CASRVQGSGNTIYF
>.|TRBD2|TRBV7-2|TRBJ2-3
TGTGCCAGCAGCTTAGCCCCACTAGCGGGAGGACGACACCGCACAGATACGCAGTATTTT
CASSLAPLAGGRHRTDTQYF
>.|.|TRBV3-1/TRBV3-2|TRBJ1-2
TGTGCCAGCCCCGGGGGGGGTGGCTACACCTTC
CASPGGGGYTF
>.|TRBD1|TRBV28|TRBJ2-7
TGTGCCAGCACCGGATCTGGGGCAGGGGGTTTCTACGAGCAGTACTTC
CASTGSGAGGFYEQYF
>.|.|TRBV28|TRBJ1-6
TGTGCCAGCACTTCCCCTAACCGGGACTTAAGCTCCTATAATTCACCCCTCCACTTT
CASTSPNRDLSSYNSPLHF
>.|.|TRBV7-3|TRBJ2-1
TGTGCCAGCAGCTTAGGGCAGGGAGTAGGTGAGCAGTTCTTC
CASSLGQGVGEQFF
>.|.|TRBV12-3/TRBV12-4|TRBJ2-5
TGTGCCAGCAGTTCACAAGAGACCCAGTACTTC
CASSSQETQYF
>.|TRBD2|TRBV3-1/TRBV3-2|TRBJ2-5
TGTGCCAGCAGCCAAGGGGTCAGTAGCGGGGCCCAAGAGACCCAGTACTTC
CASSQGVSSGAQETQYF
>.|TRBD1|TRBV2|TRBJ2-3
TGTGCCACCGGACAGGGCACAGATACGCAGTATTTT
CATGQGTDTQYF
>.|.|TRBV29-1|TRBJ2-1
TGCAGCGTTGAAGGCGGGGGACAGTCTTTCGGTGAGCAGTTCTTC
CSVEGGGQSFGEQFF
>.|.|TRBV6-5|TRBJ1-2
TGTGCCAGCAGCAATATGGACAGAGTCTATGGCTACACCTTC
CASSNMDRVYGYTF
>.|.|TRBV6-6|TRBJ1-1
TGTGCCAGCAGTTACTCGTTTCCGTCGAACACTGAAGCTTTCTTT
CASSYSFPSNTEAFF
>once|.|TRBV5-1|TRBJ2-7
TGCGCCAGCAGCTTTGACATCAACTCCTACGAGCAGTACTTC
CASSFDINSYEQYF
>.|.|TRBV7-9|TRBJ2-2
TGTGCCAGCAGCCTAGTTGGGGGGACCGGGGAGCTGTTTTTT
CASSLVGGTGELFF
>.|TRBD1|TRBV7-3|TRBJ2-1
TGTGCCAGCAGCCCCGGGACAGGGGTTCGCCTCGATGAGCAGTTCTTC
CASSPGTGVRLDEQFF